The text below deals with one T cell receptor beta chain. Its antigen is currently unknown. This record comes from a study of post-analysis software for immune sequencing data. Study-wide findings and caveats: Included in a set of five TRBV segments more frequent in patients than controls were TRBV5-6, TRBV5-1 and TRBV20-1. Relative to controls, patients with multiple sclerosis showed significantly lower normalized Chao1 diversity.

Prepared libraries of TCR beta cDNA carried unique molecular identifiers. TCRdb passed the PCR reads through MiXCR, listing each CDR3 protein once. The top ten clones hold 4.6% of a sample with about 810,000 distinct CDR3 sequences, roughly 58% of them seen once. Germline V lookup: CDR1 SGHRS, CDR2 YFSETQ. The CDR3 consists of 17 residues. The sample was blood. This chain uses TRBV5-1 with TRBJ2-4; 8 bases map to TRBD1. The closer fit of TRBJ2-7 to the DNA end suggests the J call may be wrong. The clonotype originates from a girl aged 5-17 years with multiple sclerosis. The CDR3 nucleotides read TGCGCCAGCAGAAAAACTGGGGACAGGACCAACTCCTACGAGCAGTACTTC. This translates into CASRKTGDRTNSYEQYF.